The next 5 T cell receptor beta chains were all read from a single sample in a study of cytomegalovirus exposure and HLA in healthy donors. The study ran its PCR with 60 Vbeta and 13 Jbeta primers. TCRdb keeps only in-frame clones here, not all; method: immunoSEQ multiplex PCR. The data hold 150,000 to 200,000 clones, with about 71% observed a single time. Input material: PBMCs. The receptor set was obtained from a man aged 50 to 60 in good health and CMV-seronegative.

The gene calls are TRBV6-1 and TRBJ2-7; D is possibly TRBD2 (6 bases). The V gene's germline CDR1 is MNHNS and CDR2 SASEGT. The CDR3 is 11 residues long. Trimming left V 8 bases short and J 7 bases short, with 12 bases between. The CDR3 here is CASATGLEQYF. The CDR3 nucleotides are TGTGCCAGCGCAACAGGACTAGAGCAGTACTTC.

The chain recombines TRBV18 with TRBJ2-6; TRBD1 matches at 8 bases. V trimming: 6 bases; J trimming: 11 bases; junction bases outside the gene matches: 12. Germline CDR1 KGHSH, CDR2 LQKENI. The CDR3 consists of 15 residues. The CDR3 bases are TGTGCCAGCTCCAATGGGGGGCAGGGGGCACACGTCCTGACTTTC. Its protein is CASSNGGQGAHVLTF. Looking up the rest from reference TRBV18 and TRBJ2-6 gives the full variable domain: NAGVMQNPRHLVRRRGQEARLRCSPMKGHSHVYWYRQLPEEGLKFMVYLQKENIIDESGMPKERFSAEFPKEGPSILRIQQVVRGDSAAYFCASSNGGQGAHVLTFGAGSRLTVL.

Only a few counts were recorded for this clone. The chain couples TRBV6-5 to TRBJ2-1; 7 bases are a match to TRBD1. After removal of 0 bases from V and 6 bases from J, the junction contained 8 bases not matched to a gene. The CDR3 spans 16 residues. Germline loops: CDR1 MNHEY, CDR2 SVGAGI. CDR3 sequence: CASSYSTLPGGNEQFF. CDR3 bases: TGTGCCAGCAGTTACTCGACCCTACCAGGGGGCAATGAGCAGTTCTTC.

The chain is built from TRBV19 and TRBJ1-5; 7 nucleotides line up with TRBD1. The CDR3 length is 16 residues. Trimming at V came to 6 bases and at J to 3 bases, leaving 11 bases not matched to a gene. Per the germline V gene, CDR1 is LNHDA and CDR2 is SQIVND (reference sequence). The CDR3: CASRTQGLPDNQPQHF. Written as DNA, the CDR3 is TGTGCCAGTAGGACACAGGGGCTCCCAGACAATCAGCCCCAGCATTTT.

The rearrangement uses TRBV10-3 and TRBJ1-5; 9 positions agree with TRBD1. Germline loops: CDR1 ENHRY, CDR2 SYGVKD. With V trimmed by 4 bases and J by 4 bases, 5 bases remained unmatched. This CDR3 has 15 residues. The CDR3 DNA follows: TGTGCCATCAGTGGGGACAGGGTCTTAAATCAGCCCCAGCATTTT. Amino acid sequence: CAISGDRVLNQPQHF.